A single sample is the source of the 2 T cell receptor beta chains below, sequenced in a study of Tregs in tolerant kidney transplant recipients. Method: immunoSEQ multiplex PCR; TCRdb's copy keeps in-frame clones and lacks some. The sample table includes roughly 53,000 clones. The sequenced sample was CD4+ T cells from blood, obtained before the transplant. The receptors shown here come from a human donor who received a combined kidney and bone marrow transplant.

A word on this clone: Sequencing ends 3 residues short of the CDR3 end; the germline J gene provides the rest. The chain has TRBV19 and TRBJ1-5, with D tentatively TRBD1 (5 bases). Germline CDR1 LNHDA, CDR2 SQIVND (reference sequence). The CDR3 runs 15 residues. Between the trimmed V and J ends, which lost 2 bases and 0 bases, there was a span of 8 bases. The covered CDR3 bases are TGTGCCAGTAGTATAAGGGGCGTTAGCAATCAGCCC. Protein: CASSIRGVSNQP. The complete CDR3 reads CASSIRGVSNQPQHF.

Concerning this clone itself: The CDR3 end falls 3 residues outside the read, so it is completed with the germline J gene. The genes are TRBV6-4 and TRBJ2-3, with D perhaps TRBD2 (7 bases). Germline V gene lookup returns CDR1 MRHNA and CDR2 SNTAGT. V was pared by 6 bases and J by 4 bases, with 17 bases between. The CDR3 sequence is 15 residues long. The part of the CDR3 DNA that was read is TGTGCCAGCAGCCCGAGGGGGGGCCTCGCAGATACG. This codes for CASSPRGGLADT. The whole CDR3 protein reads CASSPRGGLADTQYF.